This entry lists 6 T cell receptor beta chains sequenced from one sample in a study of blood T cells in healthy people across ages. Alongside a J-beta primer mix, a sample-barcoded 5' primer served in a second PCR lasting about 6 to 11 cycles. TCRdb analysed the 5' RACE reads with MiXCR anew, one entry per CDR3 protein. The data contain 1.5 million to 2 million distinct CDR3 sequences, about 30% of them singletons. Sequences were obtained from blood. The receptors derive from a woman aged 25 to 39 in good health.

The chain combines TRBV20-1 with TRBJ2-5, with D unclear. Germline V gene lookup returns CDR1 DFQATT and CDR2 SNEGSKA (reference sequence). The CDR3 extends over 11 amino acids. In DNA, the CDR3 is TGCAGCCTACCCCAGAGAGAGACCCAGTACTTC. Translation: CSLPQRETQYF.

This clonotype was picked up a small number of times. The J gene is TRBJ2-1, the V gene TRBV7-8, with 8 bases lining up with TRBD2. The CDR3 contains 13 residues. CDR1 and CDR2 (germline): SGHVS, FQNEAQ. The ends lost 5 bases at V and 14 bases at J; junction bases unmatched: 11. CDR3 loop: CASSPLRGLEEFF. CDR3 nucleotide sequence: TGTGCCAGCAGCCCCCTGAGGGGACTAGAGGAGTTCTTC.

V usage is TRBV15 and J usage is TRBJ2-5; D is perhaps TRBD1 (6 bases). Germline CDR1 reads LNHNV; CDR2 reads YYDKDF (reference sequence). Trimming pared 2 bases from V and 3 bases from J, leaving 13 bases between. This CDR3 has 15 residues. CDR3 region: CATSRPRPGEETQYF. The CDR3 DNA is TGTGCCACCAGCAGACCCCGACCAGGGGAAGAGACCCAGTACTTC.

This clonotype was observed a few times. One junction end disagrees with the germline gene, perhaps due to a read error. The CDR3 sequence is CAGSLDRDYGYTF. CDR3 in DNA: TGTGCCGGCAGTTTAGACAGGGACTATGGCTACACCTTC. The rearrangement uses TRBV12-3 or TRBV12-4 and TRBJ1-2, with 7 nucleotides matching TRBD1. The CDR3 covers 13 residues.

This clonotype was observed at least ten times. The chain couples TRBV6-5 to TRBJ2-3; 8 bases line up with TRBD1. The CDR3 runs 14 residues. CDR1 is MNHEY, CDR2 SVGAGI, per germline. The V gene end was trimmed by 6 bases and the J gene end by 6 bases; junction bases not matched to a gene: 8. CDR3 DNA: TGTGCCAGCAGGACAGGGGTCGTGGGGGATACGCAGTATTTT. It specifies CASRTGVVGDTQYF.

As regards this clonotype: A clone one base away is much larger, so this may be a read error. The gene calls are TRBV6-4 and TRBJ2-5; perhaps TRBD2 as D (6 bases). Germline values: CDR1 MRHNA, CDR2 SNTAGT. This CDR3 has 15 residues. The V end was cut by 3 bases, the J end by 4 bases, with 15 bases between. CDR3 protein: CASSEEVGGRETQYF. CDR3 sequence (DNA): TGTGCCAGCAGTGAAGAAGTGGGGGGACGAGAGACCCAGTACTTC.